This entry lists 3 T cell receptor beta chains sequenced from one sample in a study of T cells in Graves' hyperthyroidism and ophthalmopathy. RNA transcripts were the template for amplifying TCR beta CDR3 regions. The TCR CDR3 first-round RT-PCR relied on the HTBI primer set. TCRdb processed the multiplex PCR reads anew with MiXCR; each CDR3 protein has one entry. The sample shows under 450,000 distinct CDR3 sequences, 15% to 19% of them seen only once. The sample comprised blood. The receptors shown here come from a woman between 18 and 29 years old with Graves' hyperthyroidism.

Of note for this clonotype: This clone may be a read error of a much larger clone one base away. The V and J genes are TRBV5-1 and TRBJ2-1; TRBD2 matches at 7 bases. The CDR3 length is 15 residues. CDR1 is SGHRS and CDR2 is YFSETQ in the germline V gene. The junction had 5 bases not matched to a gene; V was cut back by 0 bases and J by 5 bases. The CDR3 loop reads CASSLAASGNNEQFF. CDR3 sequence (DNA): TGCGCCAGCAGCTTGGCGGCTAGCGGAAACAATGAGCAGTTCTTC.

This clonotype was seen at least ten times. The junction shows a germline mismatch at one end, possibly a read error. V usage is TRBV5-1 and J usage is TRBJ1-5; TRBD1 is a possible D gene (5 bases). The CDR3 length is 14 residues. CDR1 is SGHRS, CDR2 YFSETQ, per germline. CDR3 in DNA: TGTGCCAGCAGTTCGGGGGGTGGCAATCAGCCCCAGCATTTT. Amino acid sequence: CASSSGGGNQPQHF.

This clonotype was seen ten or more times. The chain uses TRBV11-2 and TRBJ2-1; 9 bases align to TRBD2. Germline CDR1 SGHAT, CDR2 FQNNGV. There are 14 residues in the CDR3. With 4 bases clipped from V and 8 bases from J, the junction kept 6 bases outside the gene matches. Here the CDR3 reads CASSSQGTSHEQFF. CDR3 in DNA: TGTGCCAGCAGCTCCCAGGGGACTAGCCATGAGCAGTTCTTC. Together with reference TRBV11-2 and TRBJ2-1, the CDR3 gives the full variable domain: EAGVAQSPRYKIIEKRQSVAFWCNPISGHATLYWYQQILGQGPKLLIQFQNNGVVDDSQLPKDRFSAERLKGVDSTLKIQPAKLEDSAVYLCASSSQGTSHEQFFGPGTRLTVL.